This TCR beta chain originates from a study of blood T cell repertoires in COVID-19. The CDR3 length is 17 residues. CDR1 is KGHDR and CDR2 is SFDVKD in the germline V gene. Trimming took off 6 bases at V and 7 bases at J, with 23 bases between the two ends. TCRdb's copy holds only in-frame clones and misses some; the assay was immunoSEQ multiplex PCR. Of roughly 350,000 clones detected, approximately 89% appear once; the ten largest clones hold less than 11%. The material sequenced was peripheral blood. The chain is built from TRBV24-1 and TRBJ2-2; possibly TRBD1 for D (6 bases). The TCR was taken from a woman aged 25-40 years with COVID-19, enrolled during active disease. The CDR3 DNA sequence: TGTGCCACCAGTTCCTTCGTGGGGGCCTTAAGGAGCGGGGAGCTGTTTTTT. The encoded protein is CATSSFVGALRSGELFF.